The 2 T cell receptor beta chains below were found in one sample sequenced in a study of response to subunit inactivated influenza vaccine. One entry per CDR3 protein results from TCRdb running MiXCR on the RT-PCR reads. The data hold 500,000 to 550,000 distinct CDR3 sequences, with about 7.2% observed a single time. This material consisted of PBMCs from blood, taken less than 25 months after vaccination. The origin of the receptors is a man between 50 and 75 years old who received an inactivated influenza vaccine.

The chain employs TRBV20-1 and TRBJ2-5; 9 bases are shared with TRBD1. The CDR3 length is 13 residues. CDR1 DFQATT and CDR2 SNEGSKA come from the germline V gene (reference sequence). Trimming removed 6 bases from V and 4 bases from J; junction bases left unmatched: 6. The CDR3 region is CSAEGQGGETQYF. Here the CDR3 DNA reads TGCAGTGCGGAGGGACAGGGTGGAGAGACCCAGTACTTC.

This clonotype has a handful of counts. The J gene is TRBJ2-2, the V gene TRBV12-3 or TRBV12-4; D is possibly TRBD1 or TRBD2 (5 bases each). The CDR3 loop spans 17 amino acids. The germline V and J ends were trimmed by 4 bases and 3 bases, with 18 bases remaining between them. The CDR3 region is CASSSRPLGTDTGELFF. The CDR3 coding sequence is TGTGCCAGCAGTTCTCGACCACTAGGGACGGACACCGGGGAGCTGTTTTTT.